The present T cell receptor (beta chain) was sequenced within a study of Graves' ophthalmopathy and Graves' hyperthyroidism. The germline V and J ends were trimmed by 3 bases and 6 bases, with 15 bases remaining between them. Germline-derived CDR1 and CDR2 are ENHRY and SYGVKD. The CDR3 has 15 amino acids. Transcripts of RNA were the source for amplifying TCR beta CDR3 regions. An opening RT-PCR round employed HTBI primers and preceded a second-round multiplex PCR. One entry per CDR3 protein, called by TCRdb with MiXCR from the multiplex PCR reads. The sample includes roughly 610,000 distinct CDR3 sequences, about 24% of them seen just once.

The specimen sequenced was peripheral blood. The chain is built from TRBV10-3 and TRBJ1-5; D remains unclear. This clonotype originated in a woman aged 18-29 years with stable Graves' hyperthyroidism. Some clones in this sample may be carry-over from other donors' samples. CDR3 coding DNA: TGTGCCATCAGTGAAACGGAGGGATTGAGTCAGCCCCAGCATTTT. It codes for CAISETEGLSQPQHF.